This TCR beta chain was documented in a study of OX40 agonist ivuxolimab in advanced cancers. The germline V gene encodes CDR1 SGHTA and CDR2 FQGNSA. Germline trimming cut 4 bases from V and 6 bases from J; bases unmatched to any gene: 5. The CDR3 length is 15 residues. TCRdb's table, derived via immunoSEQ multiplex PCR, lists solely in-frame clones and lacks some. The table includes 82,000 or so clones, 80% to 95% detected once. Here the sequenced sample was CD4+ or CD8+ T cells sorted from blood, taken in a trial of the OX40 agonist ivuxolimab. The chain combines TRBV7-2 with TRBJ1-5, with 11 positions matching TRBD1. The sequence derives from an adult with an advanced solid tumor such as melanoma, head and neck, liver or kidney cancer. Here the CDR3 DNA reads TGTGCCAGCAGCTCGGGACAGGGGGGGGTTCAGCCCCAGCATTTT. It translates to CASSSGQGGVQPQHF.